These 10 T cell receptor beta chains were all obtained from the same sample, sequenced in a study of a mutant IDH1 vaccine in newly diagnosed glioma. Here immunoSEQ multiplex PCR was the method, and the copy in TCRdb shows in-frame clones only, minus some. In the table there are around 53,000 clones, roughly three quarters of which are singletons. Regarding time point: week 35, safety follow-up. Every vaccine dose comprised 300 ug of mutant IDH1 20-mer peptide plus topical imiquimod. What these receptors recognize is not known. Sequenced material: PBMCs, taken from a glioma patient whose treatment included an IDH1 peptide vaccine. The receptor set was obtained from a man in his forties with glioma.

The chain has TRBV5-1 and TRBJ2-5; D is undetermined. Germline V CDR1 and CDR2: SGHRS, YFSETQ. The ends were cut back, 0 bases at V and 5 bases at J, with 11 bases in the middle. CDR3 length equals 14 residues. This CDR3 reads CASSLGAGKETQYF. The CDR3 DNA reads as TGCGCCAGCAGCTTGGGAGCTGGGAAGGAGACCCAGTACTTC.

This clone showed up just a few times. The CDR3 bases are TGTGCCAGCAGCCAGACAGGTCAAATGGAGACCCAGTACTTC. This translates into CASSQTGQMETQYF. The chain uses TRBV7-2 and TRBJ2-5, with D tentatively TRBD1 (6 bases). Trimming removed 5 bases from V and 5 bases from J, with 15 bases in between. This CDR3 comprises 14 residues. Germline-derived CDR1 and CDR2 are SGHTA and FQGNSA. Full variable domain (outside the CDR3, taken from reference TRBV7-2 and TRBJ2-5): GAGVSQSPSNKVTEKGKDVELRCDPISGHTALYWYRQSLGQGLEFLIYFQGNSAPDKSGLPSDRFSAERTGGSVSTLTIQRTQQEDSAVYLCASSQTGQMETQYFGPGTRLLVL.

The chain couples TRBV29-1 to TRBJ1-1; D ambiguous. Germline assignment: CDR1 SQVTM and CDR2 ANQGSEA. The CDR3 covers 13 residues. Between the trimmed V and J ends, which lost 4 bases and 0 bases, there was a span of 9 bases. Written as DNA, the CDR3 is TGCAGCGTTGCAAGGGAACTGAACACTGAAGCTTTCTTT. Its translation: CSVARELNTEAFF.

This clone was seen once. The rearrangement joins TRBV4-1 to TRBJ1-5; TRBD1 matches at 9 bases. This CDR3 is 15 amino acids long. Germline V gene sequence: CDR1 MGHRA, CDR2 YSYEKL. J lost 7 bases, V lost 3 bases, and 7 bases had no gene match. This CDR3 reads CASSQGGQGVQPQHF. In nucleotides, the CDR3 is TGCGCCAGCAGCCAGGGGGGACAGGGAGTACAGCCCCAGCATTTT.

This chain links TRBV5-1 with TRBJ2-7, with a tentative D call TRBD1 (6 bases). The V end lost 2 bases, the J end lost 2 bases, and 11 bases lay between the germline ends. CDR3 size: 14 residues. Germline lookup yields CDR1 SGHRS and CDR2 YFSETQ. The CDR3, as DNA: TGCGCCAGCAGCTTCCAGGGGACCCCCTACGAGCAGTACTTC. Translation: CASSFQGTPYEQYF.

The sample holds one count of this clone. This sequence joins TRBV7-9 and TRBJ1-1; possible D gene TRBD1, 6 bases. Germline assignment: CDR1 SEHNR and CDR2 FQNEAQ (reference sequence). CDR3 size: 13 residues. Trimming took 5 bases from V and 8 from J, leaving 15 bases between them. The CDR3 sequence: CASSPAGAQEAFF. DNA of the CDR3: TGTGCCAGCAGCCCCGCGGGGGCCCAGGAAGCTTTCTTT.

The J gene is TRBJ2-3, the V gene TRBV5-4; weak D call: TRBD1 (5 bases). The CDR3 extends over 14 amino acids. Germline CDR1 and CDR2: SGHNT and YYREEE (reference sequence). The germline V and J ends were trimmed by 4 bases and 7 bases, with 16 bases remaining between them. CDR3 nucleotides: TGTGCCAGCAGCCTTGGGGCAGCTCAAAATACGCAGTATTTT. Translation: CASSLGAAQNTQYF.

This CDR3 reads CASSGSNTGELFF. The CDR3 DNA follows: TGTGCCAGCAGTGGATCGAACACCGGGGAGCTGTTTTTT. This chain uses TRBV6-1 with TRBJ2-2; the D is unclear. Germline CDR1 is MNHNS and CDR2 is SASEGT. Trimming removed 4 bases from V and 0 bases from J, with 3 bases in between. The CDR3 is 13 amino acids.

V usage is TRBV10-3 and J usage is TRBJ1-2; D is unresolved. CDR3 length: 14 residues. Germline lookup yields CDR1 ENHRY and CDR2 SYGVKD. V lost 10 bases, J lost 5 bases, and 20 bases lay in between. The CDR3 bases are TGTGCCACCAACCGGGTCCTTCCTCCATATGGCTACACCTTC. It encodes CATNRVLPPYGYTF.

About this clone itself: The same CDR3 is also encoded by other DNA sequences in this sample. CDR3 region: CASSTGQGRETQYF. The CDR3 nucleotides read TGCGCCAGCAGCACGGGACAGGGGCGAGAGACCCAGTACTTC. V is TRBV5-1 and J is TRBJ2-5; 10 bases agree with TRBD1. Germline CDR1 reads SGHRS; CDR2 reads YFSETQ. Germline trimming cut 4 bases from V and 4 bases from J; bases unmatched to any gene: 4. This CDR3 spans 14 amino acids.